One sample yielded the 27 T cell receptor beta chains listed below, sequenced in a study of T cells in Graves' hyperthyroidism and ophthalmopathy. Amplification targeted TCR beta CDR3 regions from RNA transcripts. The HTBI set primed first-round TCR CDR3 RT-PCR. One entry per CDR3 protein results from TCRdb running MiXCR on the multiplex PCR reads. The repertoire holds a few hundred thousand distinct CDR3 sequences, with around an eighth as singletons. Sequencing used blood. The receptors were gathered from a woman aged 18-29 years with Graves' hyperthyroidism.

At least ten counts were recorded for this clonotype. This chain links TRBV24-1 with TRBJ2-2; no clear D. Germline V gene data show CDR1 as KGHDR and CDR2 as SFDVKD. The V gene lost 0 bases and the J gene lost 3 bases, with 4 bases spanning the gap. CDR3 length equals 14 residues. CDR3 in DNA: TGTGCCACCAGTGATTTGGTAGACACCGGGGAGCTGTTTTTT. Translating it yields CATSDLVDTGELFF.

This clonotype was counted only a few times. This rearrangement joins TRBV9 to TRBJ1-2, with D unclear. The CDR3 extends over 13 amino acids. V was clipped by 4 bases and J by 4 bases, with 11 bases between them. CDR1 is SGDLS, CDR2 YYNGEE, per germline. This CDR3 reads CASSLTASYGYTF. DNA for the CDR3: TGTGCCAGCAGCCTTACAGCTTCCTATGGCTACACCTTC.

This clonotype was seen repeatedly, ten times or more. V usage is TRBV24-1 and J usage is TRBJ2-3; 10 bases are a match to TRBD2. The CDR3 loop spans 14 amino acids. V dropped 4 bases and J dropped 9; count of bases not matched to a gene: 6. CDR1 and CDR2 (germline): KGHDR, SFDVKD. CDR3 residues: CATSESFSGRTQYF. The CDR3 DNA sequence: TGTGCCACCAGTGAAAGCTTTAGCGGGAGGACGCAGTATTTT.

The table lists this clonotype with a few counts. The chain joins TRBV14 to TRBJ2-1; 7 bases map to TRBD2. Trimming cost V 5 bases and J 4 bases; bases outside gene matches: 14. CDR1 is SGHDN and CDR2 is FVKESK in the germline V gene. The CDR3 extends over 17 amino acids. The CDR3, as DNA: TGTGCCAGCAGCGGGGTGGACCGGGACTACCTATACAATGAGCAGTTCTTC. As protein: CASSGVDRDYLYNEQFF.

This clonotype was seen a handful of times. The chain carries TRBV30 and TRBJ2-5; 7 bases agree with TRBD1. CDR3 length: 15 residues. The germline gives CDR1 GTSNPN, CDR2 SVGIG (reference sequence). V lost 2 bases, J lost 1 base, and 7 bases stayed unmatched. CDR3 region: CAWSKGQTIQETQYF. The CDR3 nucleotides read TGTGCCTGGAGTAAGGGACAGACGATCCAAGAGACCCAGTACTTC.

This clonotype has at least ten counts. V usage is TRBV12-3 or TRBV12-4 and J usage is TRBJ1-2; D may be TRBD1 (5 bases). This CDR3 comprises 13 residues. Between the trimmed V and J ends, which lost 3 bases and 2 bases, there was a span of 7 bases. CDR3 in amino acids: CASSFGHNYGYTF. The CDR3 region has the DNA TGTGCCAGCAGTTTCGGACACAACTATGGCTACACCTTC.

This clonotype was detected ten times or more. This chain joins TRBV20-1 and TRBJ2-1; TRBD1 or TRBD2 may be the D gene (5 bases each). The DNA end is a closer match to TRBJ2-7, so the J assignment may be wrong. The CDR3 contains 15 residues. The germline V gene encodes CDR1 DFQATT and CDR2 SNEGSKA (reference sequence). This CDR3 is CSARDYGAPTSGQYF. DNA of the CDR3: TGCAGTGCTAGAGATTACGGGGCTCCTACGAGTGGGCAGTACTTC.

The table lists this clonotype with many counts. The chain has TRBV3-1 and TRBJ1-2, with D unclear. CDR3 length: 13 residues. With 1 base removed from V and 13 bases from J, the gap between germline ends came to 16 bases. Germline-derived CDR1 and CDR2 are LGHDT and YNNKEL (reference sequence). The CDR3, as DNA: TGTGCCAGCAGCCAAGCCGAACAAAAGGCTGGCACCTTC. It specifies CASSQAEQKAGTF.

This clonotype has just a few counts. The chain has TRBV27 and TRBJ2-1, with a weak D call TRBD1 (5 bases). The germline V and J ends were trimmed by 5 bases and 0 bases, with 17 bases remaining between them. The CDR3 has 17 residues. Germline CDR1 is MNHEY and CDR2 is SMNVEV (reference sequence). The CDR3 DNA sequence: TGTGCCAGCAGTCTCGAAGGGGTCCCGAGCTCCTACAATGAGCAGTTCTTC. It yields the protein CASSLEGVPSSYNEQFF.

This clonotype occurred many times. In nucleotides, the CDR3 is TGTGCCAGCAGTGAAGTCGGACAGGGCCGAGCCAAAAACATTCAGTACTTC. Translated: CASSEVGQGRAKNIQYF. The rearrangement joins TRBV6-1 to TRBJ2-4, with 8 bases matching TRBD1. This CDR3 region has 17 residues. With V trimmed by 1 base and J by 0 bases, 5 bases remained unmatched. CDR1 and CDR2 from the germline V gene are MNHNS and SASEGT.

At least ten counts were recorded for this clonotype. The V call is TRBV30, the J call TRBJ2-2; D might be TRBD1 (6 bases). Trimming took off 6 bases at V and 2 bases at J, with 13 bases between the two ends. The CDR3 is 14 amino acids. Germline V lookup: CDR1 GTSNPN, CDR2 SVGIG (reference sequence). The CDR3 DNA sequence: TGTGCCTGCCTACCGGGACATAACACCGGGGAGCTGTTTTTT. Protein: CACLPGHNTGELFF.

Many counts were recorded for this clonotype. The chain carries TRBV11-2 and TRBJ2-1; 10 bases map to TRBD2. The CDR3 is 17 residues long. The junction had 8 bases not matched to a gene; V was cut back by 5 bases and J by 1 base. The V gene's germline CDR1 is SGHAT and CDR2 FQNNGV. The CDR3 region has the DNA TGTGCCAGCAGCCCCCGGGGAGCGGGAGGGTCCTACAATGAGCAGTTCTTC. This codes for CASSPRGAGGSYNEQFF.

CDR3 residues: CASSVGSSGRAREQFF. The CDR3 DNA reads as TGTGCCAGCAGCGTAGGGTCTAGCGGGAGGGCCAGAGAGCAGTTCTTC. The chain employs TRBV9 and TRBJ2-1; 12 bases map to TRBD2. Losses at the gene ends were 0 bases for V and 10 bases for J; bases not matched to a gene: 8. The CDR3 consists of 16 residues. Germline V gives CDR1 SGDLS, CDR2 YYNGEE.

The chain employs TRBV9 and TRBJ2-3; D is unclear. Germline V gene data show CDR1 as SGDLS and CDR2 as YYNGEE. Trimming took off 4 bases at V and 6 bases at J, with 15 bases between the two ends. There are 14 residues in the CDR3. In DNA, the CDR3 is TGTGCCAGCAGCTTCAGACACCCGAAGGATACGCAGTATTTT. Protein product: CASSFRHPKDTQYF.

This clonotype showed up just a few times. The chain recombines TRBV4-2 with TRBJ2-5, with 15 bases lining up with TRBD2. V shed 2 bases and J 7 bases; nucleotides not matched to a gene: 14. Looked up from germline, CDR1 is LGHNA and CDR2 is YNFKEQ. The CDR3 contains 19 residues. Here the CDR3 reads CASSQKDGGTSGRSATQYF. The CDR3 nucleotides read TGTGCCAGCAGCCAAAAGGACGGTGGGACTAGCGGGAGGTCGGCGACCCAGTACTTC.

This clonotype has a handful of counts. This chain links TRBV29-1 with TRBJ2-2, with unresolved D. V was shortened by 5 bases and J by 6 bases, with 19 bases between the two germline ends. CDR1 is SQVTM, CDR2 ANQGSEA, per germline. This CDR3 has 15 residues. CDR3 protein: CSVPNWEGYAGELFF. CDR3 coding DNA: TGCAGCGTTCCGAACTGGGAAGGGTACGCCGGGGAGCTGTTTTTT.

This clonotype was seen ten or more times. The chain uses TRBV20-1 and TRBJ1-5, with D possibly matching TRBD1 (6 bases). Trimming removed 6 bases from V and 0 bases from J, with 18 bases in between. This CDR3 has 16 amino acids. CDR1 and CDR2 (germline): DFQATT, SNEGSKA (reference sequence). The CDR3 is CSAGGRDSYSNQPQHF. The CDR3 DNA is TGCAGTGCCGGGGGCCGTGACAGCTATAGCAATCAGCCCCAGCATTTT.

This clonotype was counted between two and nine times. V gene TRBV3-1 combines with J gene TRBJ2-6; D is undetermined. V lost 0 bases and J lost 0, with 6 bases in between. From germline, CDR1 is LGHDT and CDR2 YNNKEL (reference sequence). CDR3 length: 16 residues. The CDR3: CASSQEYNSGANVLTF. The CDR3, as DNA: TGTGCCAGCAGCCAAGAATACAACTCTGGGGCCAACGTCCTGACTTTC.

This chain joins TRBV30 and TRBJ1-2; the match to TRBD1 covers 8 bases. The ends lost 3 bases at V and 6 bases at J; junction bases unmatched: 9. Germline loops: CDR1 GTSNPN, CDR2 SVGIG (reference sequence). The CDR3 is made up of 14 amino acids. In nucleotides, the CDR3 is TGTGCCTGGAGCCCCGAGGCCAGGGGGCATGGCTACACCTTC. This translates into CAWSPEARGHGYTF.

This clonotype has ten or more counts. This CDR3 reads CASSLRTGPTDTQYF. CDR3 in DNA: TGTGCCAGCAGTTTAAGGACCGGGCCCACAGATACGCAGTATTTT. This rearrangement joins TRBV12-3 or TRBV12-4 to TRBJ2-3; D uncertain. V gave up 2 bases and J gave up 2 bases, with 11 bases separating them. The CDR3 contains 15 residues.

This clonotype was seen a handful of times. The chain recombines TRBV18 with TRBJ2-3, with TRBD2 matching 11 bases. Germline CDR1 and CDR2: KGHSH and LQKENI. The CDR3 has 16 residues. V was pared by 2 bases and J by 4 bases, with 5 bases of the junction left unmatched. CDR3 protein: CASSPGSGRAADTQYF. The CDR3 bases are TGTGCCAGCTCACCAGGTAGCGGGAGGGCCGCAGATACGCAGTATTTT. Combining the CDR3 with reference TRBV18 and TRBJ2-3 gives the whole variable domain NAGVMQNPRHLVRRRGQEARLRCSPMKGHSHVYWYRQLPEEGLKFMVYLQKENIIDESGMPKERFSAEFPKEGPSILRIQQVVRGDSAAYFCASSPGSGRAADTQYFGPGTRLTVL.

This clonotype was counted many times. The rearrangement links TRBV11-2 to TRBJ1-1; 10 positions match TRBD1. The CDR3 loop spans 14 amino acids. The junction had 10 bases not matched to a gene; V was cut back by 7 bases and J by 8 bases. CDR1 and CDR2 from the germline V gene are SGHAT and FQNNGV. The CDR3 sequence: CASTPLRQGAEAFF. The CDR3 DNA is TGTGCCAGCACGCCCCTTAGACAGGGGGCAGAAGCTTTCTTT.

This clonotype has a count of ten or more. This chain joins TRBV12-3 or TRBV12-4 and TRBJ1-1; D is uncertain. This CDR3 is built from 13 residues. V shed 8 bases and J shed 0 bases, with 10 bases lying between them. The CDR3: CASREHMNTEAFF. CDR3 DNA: TGTGCCAGCCGTGAACATATGAACACTGAAGCTTTCTTT.

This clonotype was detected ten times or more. CDR3 in DNA: TGTGCCACCCAGGGGTATAGCAATCAGCCCCAGCATTTT. Translating gives CATQGYSNQPQHF. This chain uses TRBV24-1 with TRBJ1-5; D is possibly TRBD1 (6 bases). Looked up from germline, CDR1 is KGHDR and CDR2 is SFDVKD. V lost 9 bases and J 0 bases, leaving 8 bases between the germline ends. This CDR3 comprises 13 residues.

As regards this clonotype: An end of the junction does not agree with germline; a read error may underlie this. CDR3 nucleotide sequence: TGTGCCAGCAGCGTAGCTGAGAATCCGAACACTGAAGCTCTCTTT. Protein sequence: CASSVAENPNTEALF. The chain joins TRBV9 to TRBJ1-1; D not certain. Germline V gene lookup returns CDR1 SGDLS and CDR2 YYNGEE. The CDR3 length is 15 residues.

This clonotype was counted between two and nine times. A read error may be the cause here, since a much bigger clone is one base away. CDR3 DNA: TGTGCCAGCTTACCTAACCCCGGGACAGGGAACAATAATGAGCAGTTCTTC. This gives the protein CASLPNPGTGNNNEQFF. This chain joins TRBV18 and TRBJ2-1; the match to TRBD1 covers 9 bases. Germline V gene data show CDR1 as KGHSH and CDR2 as LQKENI. J gave up 7 bases and V 7 bases, and 17 bases lay outside the gene matches. CDR3 length: 17 amino acids.

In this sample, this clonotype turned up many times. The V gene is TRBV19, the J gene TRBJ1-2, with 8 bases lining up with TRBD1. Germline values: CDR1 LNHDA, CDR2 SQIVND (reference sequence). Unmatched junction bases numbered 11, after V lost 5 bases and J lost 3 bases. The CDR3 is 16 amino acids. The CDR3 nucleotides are TGTGCCAGTAGTCCTGAAAGACAGGGGTATCACTATGGCTACACCTTC. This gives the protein CASSPERQGYHYGYTF.